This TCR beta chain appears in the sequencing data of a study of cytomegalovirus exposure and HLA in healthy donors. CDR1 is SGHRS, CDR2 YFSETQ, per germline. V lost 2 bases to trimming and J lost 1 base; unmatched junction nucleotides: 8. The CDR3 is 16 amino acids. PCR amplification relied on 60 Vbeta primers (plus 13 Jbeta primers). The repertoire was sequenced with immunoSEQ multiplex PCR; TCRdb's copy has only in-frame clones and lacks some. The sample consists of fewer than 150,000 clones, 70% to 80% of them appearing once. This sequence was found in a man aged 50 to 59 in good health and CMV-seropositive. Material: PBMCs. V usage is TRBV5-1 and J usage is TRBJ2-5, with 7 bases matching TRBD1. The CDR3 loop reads CASSLSTGTAQETQYF. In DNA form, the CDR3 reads TGCGCCAGCAGCTTATCAACCGGGACAGCCCAAGAGACCCAGTACTTC.